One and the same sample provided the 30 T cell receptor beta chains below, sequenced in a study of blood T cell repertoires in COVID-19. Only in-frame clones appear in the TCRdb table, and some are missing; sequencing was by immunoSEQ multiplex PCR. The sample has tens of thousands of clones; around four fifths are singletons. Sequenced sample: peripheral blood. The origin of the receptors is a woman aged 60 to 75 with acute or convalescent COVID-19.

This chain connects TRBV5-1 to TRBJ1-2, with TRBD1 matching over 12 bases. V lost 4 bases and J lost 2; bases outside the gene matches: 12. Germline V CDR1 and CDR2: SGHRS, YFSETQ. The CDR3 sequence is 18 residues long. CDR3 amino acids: CASSPLGTGGASNYGYTF. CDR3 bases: TGCGCCAGCAGCCCTCTTGGGACAGGGGGCGCGAGCAACTATGGCTACACCTTC.

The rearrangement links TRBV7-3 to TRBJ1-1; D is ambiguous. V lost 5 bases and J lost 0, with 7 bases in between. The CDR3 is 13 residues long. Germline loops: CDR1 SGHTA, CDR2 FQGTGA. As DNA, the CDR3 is TGTGCCAGCAGCACCCAGGTGAACACTGAAGCTTTCTTT. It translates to CASSTQVNTEAFF.

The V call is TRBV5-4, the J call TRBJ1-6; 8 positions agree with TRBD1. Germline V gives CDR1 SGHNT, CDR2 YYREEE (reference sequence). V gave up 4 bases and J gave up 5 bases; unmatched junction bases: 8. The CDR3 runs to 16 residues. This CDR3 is CASSPRKQGDNSPLHF. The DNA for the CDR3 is TGTGCCAGCAGCCCCCGGAAACAGGGGGATAATTCACCCCTCCACTTT. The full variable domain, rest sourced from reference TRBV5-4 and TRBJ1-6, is ETGVTQSPTHLIKTRGQQVTLRCSSQSGHNTVSWYQQALGQGPQFIFQYYREEENGRGNFPPRFSGLQFPNYSSELNVNALELDDSALYLCASSPRKQGDNSPLHFGNGTRLTVT.

CDR3 sequence reads: CSAPRRDTQYF. CDR3 in DNA: TGCAGTGCCCCCCGCAGGGATACGCAGTATTTT. The chain recombines TRBV20-1 with TRBJ2-3, with D hard to call. Germline assignment: CDR1 DFQATT and CDR2 SNEGSKA (reference sequence). CDR3 length: 11 residues. V was cut by 6 bases and J by 6 bases, with 10 bases left in between.

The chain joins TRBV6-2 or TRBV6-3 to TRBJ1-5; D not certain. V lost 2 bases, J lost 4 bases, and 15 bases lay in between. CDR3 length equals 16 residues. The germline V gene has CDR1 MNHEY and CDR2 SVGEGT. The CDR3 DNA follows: TGTGCCAGCAGTTACGCCGAGTTTAGAGGGAATCAGCCCCAGCATTTT. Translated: CASSYAEFRGNQPQHF.

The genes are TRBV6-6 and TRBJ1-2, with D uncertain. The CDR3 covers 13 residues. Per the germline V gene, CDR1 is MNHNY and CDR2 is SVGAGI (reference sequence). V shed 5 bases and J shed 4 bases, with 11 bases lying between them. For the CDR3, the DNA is TGTGCCAGCAGTCCCGGGGAATTCTATGGCTACACCTTC. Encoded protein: CASSPGEFYGYTF.

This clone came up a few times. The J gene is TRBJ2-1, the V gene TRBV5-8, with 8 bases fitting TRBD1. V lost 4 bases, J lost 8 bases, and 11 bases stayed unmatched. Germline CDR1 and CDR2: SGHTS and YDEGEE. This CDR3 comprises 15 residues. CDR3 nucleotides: TGTGCCAGCAGCGCGAGAGGAGGACAGGGCCATGAGCAGTTCTTC. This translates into CASSARGGQGHEQFF. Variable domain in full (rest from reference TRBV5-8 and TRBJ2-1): EAGVTQSPTHLIKTRGQQATLRCSPISGHTSVYWYQQALGLGLQFLLWYDEGEERNRGNFPPRFSGRQFPNYSSELNVNALELEDSALYLCASSARGGQGHEQFFGPGTRLTVL.

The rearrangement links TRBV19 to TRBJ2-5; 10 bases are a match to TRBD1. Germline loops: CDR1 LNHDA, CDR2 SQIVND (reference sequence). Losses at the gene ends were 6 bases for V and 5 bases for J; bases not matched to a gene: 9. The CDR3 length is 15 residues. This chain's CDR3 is CASSSLGQGPETQYF. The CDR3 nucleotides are TGTGCCAGTAGCTCCTTGGGACAGGGGCCGGAGACCCAGTACTTC.

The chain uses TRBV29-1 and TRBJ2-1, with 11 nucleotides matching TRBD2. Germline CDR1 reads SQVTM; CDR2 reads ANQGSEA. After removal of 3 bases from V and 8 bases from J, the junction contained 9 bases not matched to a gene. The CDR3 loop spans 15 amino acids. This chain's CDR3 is CSVETSGIAEDEQFF. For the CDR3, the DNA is TGCAGCGTTGAGACTAGCGGGATCGCAGAGGATGAGCAGTTCTTC.

CDR3 nucleotides: TGTGCCAGCAGCTATACAGGGACGAACACTGAAGCTTTCTTT. It encodes CASSYTGTNTEAFF. The V gene is TRBV7-2, the J gene TRBJ1-1, with a tentative D call TRBD1 (6 bases). The V and J ends lost 4 bases and 1 base respectively, with 10 bases between them. The CDR3 loop spans 14 amino acids. CDR1 and CDR2 (germline): SGHTA, FQGNSA.

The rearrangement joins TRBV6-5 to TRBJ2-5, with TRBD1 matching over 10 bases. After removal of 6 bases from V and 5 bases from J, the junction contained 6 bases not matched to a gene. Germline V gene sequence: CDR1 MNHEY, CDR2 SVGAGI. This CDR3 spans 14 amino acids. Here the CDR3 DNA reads TGTGCCAGCAGCCCGACAGGGGGCAGGGAGACCCAGTACTTC. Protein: CASSPTGGRETQYF.

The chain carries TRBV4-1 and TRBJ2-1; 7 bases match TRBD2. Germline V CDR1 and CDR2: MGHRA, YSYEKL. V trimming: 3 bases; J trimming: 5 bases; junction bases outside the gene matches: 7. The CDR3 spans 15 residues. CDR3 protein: CASSQDLRENNEQFF. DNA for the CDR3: TGCGCCAGCAGCCAGGACCTGCGGGAGAACAATGAGCAGTTCTTC.

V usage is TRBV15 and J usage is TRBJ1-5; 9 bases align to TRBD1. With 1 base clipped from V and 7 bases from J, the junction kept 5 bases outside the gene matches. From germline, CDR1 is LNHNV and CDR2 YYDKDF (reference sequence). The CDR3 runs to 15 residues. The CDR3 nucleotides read TGTGCCACCAGCAGAGTAGGACAGGGGTACCAGCCCCAGCATTTT. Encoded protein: CATSRVGQGYQPQHF.

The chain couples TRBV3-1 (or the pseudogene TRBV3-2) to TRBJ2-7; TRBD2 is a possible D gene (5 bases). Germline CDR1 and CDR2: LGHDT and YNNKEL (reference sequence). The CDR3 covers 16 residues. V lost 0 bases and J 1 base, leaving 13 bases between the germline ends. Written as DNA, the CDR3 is TGTGCCAGCAGCCAAGATCCCCACAGCGGTTCCTACGAGCAGTACTTC. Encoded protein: CASSQDPHSGSYEQYF.

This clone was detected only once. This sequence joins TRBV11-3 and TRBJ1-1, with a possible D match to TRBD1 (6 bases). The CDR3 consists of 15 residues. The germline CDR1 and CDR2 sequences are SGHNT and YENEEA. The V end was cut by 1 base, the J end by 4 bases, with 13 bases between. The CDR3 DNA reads TGTGCCAGCAGCTTAGCCCTGGGGGCGGTCACTGAAGCTTTCTTT. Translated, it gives CASSLALGAVTEAFF.

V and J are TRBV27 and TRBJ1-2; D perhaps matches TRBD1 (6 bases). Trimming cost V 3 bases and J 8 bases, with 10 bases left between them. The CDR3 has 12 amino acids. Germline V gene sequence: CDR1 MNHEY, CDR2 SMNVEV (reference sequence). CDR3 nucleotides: TGTGCCAGCAGTTTTGGGGGCCGGGGCTACACCTTC. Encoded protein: CASSFGGRGYTF.

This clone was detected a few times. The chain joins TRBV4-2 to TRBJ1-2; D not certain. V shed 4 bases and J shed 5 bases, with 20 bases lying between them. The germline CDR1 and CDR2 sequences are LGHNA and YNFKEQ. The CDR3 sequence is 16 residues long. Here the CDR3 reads CASSPSGEGSPYGYTF. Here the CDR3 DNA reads TGTGCCAGCAGCCCTTCTGGGGAGGGCTCACCTTATGGCTACACCTTC.

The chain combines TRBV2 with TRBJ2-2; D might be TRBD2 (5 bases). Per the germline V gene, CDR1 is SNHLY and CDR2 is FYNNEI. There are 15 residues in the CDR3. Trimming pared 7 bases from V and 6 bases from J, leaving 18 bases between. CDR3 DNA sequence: TGTGCCAGCACCGGGGAGAGTCCACCGGCCGGGGAGCTGTTTTTT. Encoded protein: CASTGESPPAGELFF.

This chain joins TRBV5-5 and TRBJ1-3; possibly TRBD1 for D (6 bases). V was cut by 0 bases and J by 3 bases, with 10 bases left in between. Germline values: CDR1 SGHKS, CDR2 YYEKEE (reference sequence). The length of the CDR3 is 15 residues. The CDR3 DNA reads TGTGCCAGCAGCTTGGCCAGGGGCCTTGGAAACACCATATATTTT. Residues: CASSLARGLGNTIYF. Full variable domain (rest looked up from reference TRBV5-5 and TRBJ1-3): DAGVTQSPTHLIKTRGQQVTLRCSPISGHKSVSWYQQVLGQGPQFIFQYYEKEERGRGNFPDRFSARQFPNYSSELNVNALLLGDSALYLCASSLARGLGNTIYFGEGSWLTVV.

CDR3 nucleotides: TGTGCCATCAGTGGGACTAGCGGTGGCAATGAGCAGTTCTTC. Its translation is CAISGTSGGNEQFF. The chain employs TRBV10-3 and TRBJ2-1; TRBD2 matches 10 bases. Germline CDR1 is ENHRY and CDR2 is SYGVKD. The CDR3 has 14 amino acids. Losses at the gene ends were 4 bases for V and 6 bases for J; bases not matched to a gene: 3.

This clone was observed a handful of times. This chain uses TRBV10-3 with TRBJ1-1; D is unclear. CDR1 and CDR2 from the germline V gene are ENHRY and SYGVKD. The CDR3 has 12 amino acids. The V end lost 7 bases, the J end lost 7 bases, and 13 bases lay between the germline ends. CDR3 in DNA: TGTGCCATCAAGGGCGAGGGCATTGAAGCTTTCTTT. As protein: CAIKGEGIEAFF.

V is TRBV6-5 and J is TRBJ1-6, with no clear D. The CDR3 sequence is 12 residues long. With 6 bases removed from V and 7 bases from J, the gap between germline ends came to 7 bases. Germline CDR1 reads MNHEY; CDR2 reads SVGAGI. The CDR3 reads CASRRVNSPLHF. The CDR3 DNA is TGTGCCAGCAGGAGGGTCAATTCACCCCTCCACTTT.

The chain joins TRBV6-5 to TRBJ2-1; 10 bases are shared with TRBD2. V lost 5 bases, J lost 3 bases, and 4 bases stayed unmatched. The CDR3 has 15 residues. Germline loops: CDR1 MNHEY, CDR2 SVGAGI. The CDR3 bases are TGTGCCAGCAGTCATAGCGGGAGGAACTACAATGAGCAGTTCTTC. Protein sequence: CASSHSGRNYNEQFF.

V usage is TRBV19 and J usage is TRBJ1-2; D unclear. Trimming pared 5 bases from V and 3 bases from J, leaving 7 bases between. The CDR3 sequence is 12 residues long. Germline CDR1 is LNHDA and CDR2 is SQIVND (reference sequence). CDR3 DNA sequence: TGTGCCAGTAGTTCACAGTACTATGGCTACACCTTC. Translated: CASSSQYYGYTF.

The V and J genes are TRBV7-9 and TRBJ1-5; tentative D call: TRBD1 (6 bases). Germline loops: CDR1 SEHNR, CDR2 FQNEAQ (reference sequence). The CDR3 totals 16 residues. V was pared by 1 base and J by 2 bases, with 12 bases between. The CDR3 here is CASSLEGEVGNQPQHF. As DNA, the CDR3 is TGTGCCAGCAGCTTAGAGGGGGAAGTCGGCAATCAGCCCCAGCATTTT.

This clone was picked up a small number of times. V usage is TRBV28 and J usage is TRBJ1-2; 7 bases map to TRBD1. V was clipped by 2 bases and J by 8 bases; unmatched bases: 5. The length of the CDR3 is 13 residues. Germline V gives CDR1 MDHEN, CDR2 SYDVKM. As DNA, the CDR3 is TGTGCCAGCAGTTTAGCAGGGGGTAAAGGCTACACCTTC. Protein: CASSLAGGKGYTF.

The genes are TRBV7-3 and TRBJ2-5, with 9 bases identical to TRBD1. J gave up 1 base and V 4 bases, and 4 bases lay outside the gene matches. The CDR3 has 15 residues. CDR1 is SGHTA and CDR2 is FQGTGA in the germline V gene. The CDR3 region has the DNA TGTGCCAGCAGCTACGGGACAGGGACCCAAGAGACCCAGTACTTC. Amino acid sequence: CASSYGTGTQETQYF.

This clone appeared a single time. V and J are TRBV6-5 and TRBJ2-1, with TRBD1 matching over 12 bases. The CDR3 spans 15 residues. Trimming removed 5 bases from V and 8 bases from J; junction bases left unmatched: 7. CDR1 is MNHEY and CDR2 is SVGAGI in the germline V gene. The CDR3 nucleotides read TGTGCCAGCAGTCGCGGGACAGGGGGCGTGGATGAGCAGTTCTTC. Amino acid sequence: CASSRGTGGVDEQFF.

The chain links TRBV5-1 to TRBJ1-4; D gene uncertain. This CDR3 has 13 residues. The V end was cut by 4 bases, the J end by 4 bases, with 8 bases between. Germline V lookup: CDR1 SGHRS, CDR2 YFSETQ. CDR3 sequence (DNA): TGCGCCAGCAGCAAACGGAGTAATGAAAAACTGTTTTTT. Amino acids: CASSKRSNEKLFF.

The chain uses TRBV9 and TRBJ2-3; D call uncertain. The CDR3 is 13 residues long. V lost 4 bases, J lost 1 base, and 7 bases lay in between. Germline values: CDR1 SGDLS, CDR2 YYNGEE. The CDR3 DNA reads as TGTGCCAGCAGCCCTATGGGCACAGATACGCAGTATTTT. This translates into CASSPMGTDTQYF.